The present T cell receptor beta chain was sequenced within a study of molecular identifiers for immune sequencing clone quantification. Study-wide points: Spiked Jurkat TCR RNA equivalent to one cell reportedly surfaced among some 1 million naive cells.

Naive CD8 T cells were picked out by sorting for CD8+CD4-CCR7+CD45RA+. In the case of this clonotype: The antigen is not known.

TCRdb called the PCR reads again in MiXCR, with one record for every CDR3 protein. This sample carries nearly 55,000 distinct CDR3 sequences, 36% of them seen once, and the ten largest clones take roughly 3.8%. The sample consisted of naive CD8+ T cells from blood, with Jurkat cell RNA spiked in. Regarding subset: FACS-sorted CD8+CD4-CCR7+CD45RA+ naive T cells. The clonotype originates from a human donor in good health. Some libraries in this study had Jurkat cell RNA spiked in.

The CDR3 sequence is CASSPDRPINYGYTF. CDR3 bases: TGTGCCAGCAGCCCAGACAGGCCTATAAACTATGGCTACACCTTC. The chain joins TRBV28 to TRBJ1-2, with D maybe TRBD1 (6 bases). CDR1 and CDR2 from the germline V gene are MDHEN and SYDVKM. This CDR3 has 15 amino acids. The ends were cut back, 6 bases at V and 2 bases at J, with 16 bases in the middle.